This section outlines one TCR beta chain sequence together with its context. Its antigen remains unknown. The data were taken from a study of OX40 agonist ivuxolimab in advanced cancers. On the study more broadly: An agonistic human IgG2 monoclonal antibody against OX40 (CD134) was given. Study observations and caveats: The study observed clonal expansion of CD4+ and CD8+ blood T cells by week 6 at 0.1 to 3.0 mg/kg.

Measured with immunoSEQ multiplex PCR; TCRdb has only the in-frame clones, and not every one. The sample lists approximately 59,000 clones, 70% to 90% occurring once. The CDR3 is 17 amino acids. Germline V gene sequence: CDR1 SGHNT, CDR2 YENEEA. Trimming took 4 bases from V and 0 from J; bases not matched to a gene: 9. Sample: CD4+ or CD8+ T cells sorted from blood, taken in a trial of the OX40 agonist ivuxolimab. The clonotype was recovered from an adult with an advanced solid tumor such as melanoma, head and neck, liver or kidney cancer. The chain is built from TRBV11-3 and TRBJ1-3; 7 bases match TRBD1. The DNA of the CDR3 is TGTGCCAGCAGCTCGAACCAGGGGGTCTCCTCTGGAAACACCATATATTTT. This gives the protein CASSSNQGVSSGNTIYF.